The 25 T cell receptor beta chains below come from one sample, sequenced in a study of follicular helper T cells after annual influenza vaccination. The time point: 2014-2015 season, 7 days after vaccination. Using immunoSEQ multiplex PCR, the repertoire was profiled, and TCRdb retains in-frame clones only, with some absent. The profile shows several thousand clones, over 80% of them singletons. The sequencing used CXCR5+ CD38- circulating T follicular helper cells from blood, collected 7 days after influenza vaccination. Subset denoted: circulating Tfh, non-naive CD4+CXCR5+PD-1+ (ICOS+CD38+ or ICOS-CD38-). The receptors shown here come from an adult who received the influenza vaccine.

This clone has just one count. The chain joins TRBV19 to TRBJ1-3; the D gene is possibly TRBD1 (6 bases). Germline CDR1 is LNHDA and CDR2 is SQIVND (reference sequence). Trimming removed 7 bases from V and 2 bases from J, with 15 bases in between. CDR3 length: 15 amino acids. The CDR3 here is CASNSQGLTGNTIYF. The CDR3 nucleotides are TGTGCCAGTAACTCACAGGGTTTGACTGGAAACACCATATATTTT.

In nucleotides, the CDR3 is TGCGCCAGCAGGAGGGACTATGCAGATACGCAGTATTTT. This codes for CASRRDYADTQYF. V usage is TRBV10-2 and J usage is TRBJ2-3; 7 bases map to TRBD2. Germline V CDR1 and CDR2: WSHSY, SAAADI. The CDR3 spans 13 residues. J was trimmed by 4 bases and V by 6 bases; bases with no gene match: 4.

The CDR3 nucleotides are TGTGCCAGCAGCTTGTCTGGGGCCAACGTCCTGACTTTC. This translates into CASSLSGANVLTF. This chain links TRBV5-4 with TRBJ2-6; unclear D gene. The CDR3 is 13 residues long. The germline CDR1 and CDR2 sequences are SGHNT and YYREEE (reference sequence). V was cut by 1 base and J by 1 base, with 0 bases left in between.

This chain uses TRBV6-5 with TRBJ1-1; possible D gene TRBD1, 5 bases. CDR3 length: 15 residues. Germline loops: CDR1 MNHEY, CDR2 SVGAGI. V was clipped by 6 bases and J by 5 bases, with 19 bases between them. CDR3: CASRRTLPGRTEAFF. The CDR3 DNA is TGTGCCAGCAGGAGAACCCTTCCAGGGAGGACTGAAGCTTTCTTT.

The chain joins TRBV28 to TRBJ1-6; D is ambiguous. V was clipped by 2 bases and J by 7 bases, with 9 bases between them. This CDR3 contains 14 residues. Germline V gene sequence: CDR1 MDHEN, CDR2 SYDVKM. The CDR3 DNA reads as TGTGCCAGCAGTTTAGGGGTCGGAAATTCACCCCTCCACTTT. Its translation: CASSLGVGNSPLHF.

The chain recombines TRBV28 with TRBJ1-5; TRBD1 matches at 9 bases. V lost 1 base and J lost 6; bases outside the gene matches: 10. This CDR3 has 17 amino acids. Germline V CDR1 and CDR2: MDHEN, SYDVKM. CDR3 sequence: CASSLSLPGQGGQPQHF. CDR3 nucleotide sequence: TGTGCCAGCAGTTTATCTCTCCCGGGACAGGGTGGTCAGCCCCAGCATTTT.

This clone was seen a few times. J is TRBJ2-2 and V is TRBV7-9, with 7 bases identical to TRBD2. The CDR3 covers 18 residues. Germline loops: CDR1 SEHNR, CDR2 FQNEAQ (reference sequence). Trimming took 5 bases from V and 8 from J; bases not matched to a gene: 20. CDR3 in DNA: TGTGCCAGCAGCCGTTCGGGACTAACGACTGCCTGGGCAGGGGAGCTGTTTTTT. Translation: CASSRSGLTTAWAGELFF.

The chain uses TRBV7-9 and TRBJ2-1; tentative D call: TRBD2 (5 bases). V was clipped by 2 bases and J by 6 bases, with 23 bases between them. The CDR3 contains 18 residues. Germline V gives CDR1 SEHNR, CDR2 FQNEAQ (reference sequence). CDR3 protein: CASSLNSANTGPSNEQFF. DNA of the CDR3: TGTGCCAGCAGCTTAAATAGCGCAAACACGGGCCCCTCCAATGAGCAGTTCTTC.

The rearrangement uses TRBV7-2 and TRBJ1-5; D possibly corresponds to TRBD1 (5 bases). This CDR3 is 16 amino acids long. The V end was cut by 1 base, the J end by 0 bases, with 10 bases between. Per the germline V gene, CDR1 is SGHTA and CDR2 is FQGNSA. The CDR3 is CASSLVGANSNQPQHF. The CDR3 region has the DNA TGTGCCAGCAGCTTAGTTGGGGCGAATAGCAATCAGCCCCAGCATTTT.

The rearrangement joins TRBV5-1 to TRBJ1-2; 9 nucleotides align to TRBD1. Per germline, CDR1 SGHRS and CDR2 YFSETQ. J gave up 2 bases and V 0 bases, and 5 bases lay outside the gene matches. The CDR3 is made up of 16 amino acids. This CDR3 is CASSLGPGTGNYGYTF. DNA of the CDR3: TGCGCCAGCAGCTTGGGGCCAGGGACAGGGAACTATGGCTACACCTTC.

This clone was counted a few times. The CDR3 spells CASSLAGVTAGYTF. DNA for the CDR3: TGTGCCAGCAGCTTAGCTGGCGTCACAGCTGGCTACACCTTC. The V gene is TRBV7-9, the J gene TRBJ1-2; no clear D gene. V was shortened by 0 bases and J by 7 bases, with 12 bases between the two germline ends. Germline loops: CDR1 SEHNR, CDR2 FQNEAQ (reference sequence). This CDR3 contains 14 residues.

The gene calls are TRBV28 and TRBJ2-1; D gene ambiguous. Per germline, CDR1 MDHEN and CDR2 SYDVKM. Trimming left V 2 bases short and J 15 bases short, with 14 bases between. CDR3 length: 12 residues. As DNA, the CDR3 is TGTGCCAGCAGTTTAGGTCCCCCCCGGCGGTTCTTC. Translation: CASSLGPPRRFF.

This clone has a handful of counts. The genes are TRBV11-1 and TRBJ1-6; D uncertain. The germline CDR1 and CDR2 sequences are SGHAT and FQDESV (reference sequence). The CDR3 length is 12 residues. The V and J ends lost 5 bases and 13 bases respectively, with 12 bases between them. The CDR3 protein is CASSLGGTPLHF. CDR3 sequence (DNA): TGTGCCAGCAGCCTCGGTGGTACCCCCCTCCACTTT.

The chain combines TRBV12-2 with TRBJ2-3; the tabulated D call, TRBD2, remains unverified against the DNA. TRBV12-2 is an annotated pseudogene. The CDR3 runs 17 residues. CDR3: CASRLARLDGRVDTQYF. For the CDR3, the DNA is TGTGCAAGTCGCTTAGCGCGCCTAGATGGTCGGGTGGATACGCAGTATTTT.

V gene TRBV28 combines with J gene TRBJ2-1, with TRBD1 identical over 10 bases. Trimming took 3 bases from V and 2 from J; bases not matched to a gene: 4. This CDR3 has 16 amino acids. Germline V lookup: CDR1 MDHEN, CDR2 SYDVKM. The CDR3 DNA sequence: TGTGCCAGCAGTTTCCGACAGGGGGCGGCCTACAATGAGCAGTTCTTC. Translated, it gives CASSFRQGAAYNEQFF.

The chain recombines TRBV5-1 with TRBJ2-7; 10 bases fit TRBD1. Trimming at V came to 3 bases and at J to 7 bases, leaving 7 bases not matched to a gene. Germline V gives CDR1 SGHRS, CDR2 YFSETQ. The CDR3 sequence is 14 residues long. CDR3 in amino acids: CASSSGTGEGEQYF. The CDR3 bases are TGCGCCAGCAGCTCCGGGACAGGGGAAGGGGAGCAGTACTTC.

The chain has TRBV6-6 and TRBJ2-2, with 11 bases that match TRBD1. After removal of 6 bases from V and 7 bases from J, the junction contained 10 bases not matched to a gene. Germline loops: CDR1 MNHNY, CDR2 SVGAGI (reference sequence). The CDR3 spans 16 residues. In DNA, the CDR3 is TGTGCCAGCAGAACCGTGGACAGGGGGCTTAGCGGGGAGCTGTTTTTT. Amino acids: CASRTVDRGLSGELFF.

V is TRBV4-2 and J is TRBJ2-2; tentative D call: TRBD1 (7 bases). Between the trimmed V and J ends, which lost 1 base and 7 bases, there was a span of 13 bases. The CDR3 contains 15 residues. Germline lookup yields CDR1 LGHNA and CDR2 YNFKEQ. The chain's CDR3 is CASSQAGGSFGELFF. The CDR3 nucleotides read TGTGCCAGCAGCCAAGCAGGGGGGAGCTTCGGGGAGCTGTTTTTT.

This clone showed up just a few times. The gene calls are TRBV2 and TRBJ1-2; 9 nucleotides match TRBD1. The V gene end was trimmed by 4 bases and the J gene end by 5 bases; junction bases not matched to a gene: 5. Germline loops: CDR1 SNHLY, CDR2 FYNNEI. The CDR3 spans 14 residues. The CDR3 region is CASSGTGDRYGYTF. The CDR3 DNA is TGTGCCAGCAGTGGGACAGGGGATCGGTATGGCTACACCTTC.

CDR3 in DNA: TGTGCCAGCAGTAGCAGGGGATCGGGCACCTACGAGCAGTACTTC. This gives the protein CASSSRGSGTYEQYF. V is TRBV6-1 and J is TRBJ2-7; tentative D call: TRBD1 (6 bases). The germline V and J ends were trimmed by 5 bases and 2 bases, with 16 bases remaining between them. CDR1 and CDR2 from the germline V gene are MNHNS and SASEGT. The CDR3 runs to 15 residues.

This clone has just one count. The CDR3 DNA reads TGTGCCAGCAGCTTAGCCGGGGTCTCCTACAATGAGCAGTTCTTC. Its translation is CASSLAGVSYNEQFF. The rearrangement uses TRBV7-8 and TRBJ2-1; D possibly corresponds to TRBD2 (5 bases). Per the germline V gene, CDR1 is SGHVS and CDR2 is FQNEAQ. Trimming stripped 0 bases from V and 0 bases from J, with 6 bases between. The CDR3 totals 15 residues.

The chain combines TRBV15 with TRBJ1-2; D gene unclear. The CDR3 length is 12 residues. V was cut by 0 bases and J by 5 bases, with 4 bases left in between. CDR1 is LNHNV and CDR2 is YYDKDF in the germline V gene (reference sequence). CDR3 residues: CATSRERYGYTF. The CDR3 DNA sequence: TGTGCCACCAGCAGAGAGCGGTATGGCTACACCTTC.

The chain is built from TRBV6-1 and TRBJ1-2; weak D call: TRBD1 (6 bases). Germline V gives CDR1 MNHNS, CDR2 SASEGT. This CDR3 contains 14 residues. Trimming shortened V by 7 bases and J by 3 bases, and 15 bases separated the two germline ends. The CDR3 coding sequence is TGTGCCAGCACCAGAAGGGGGGGGGACTATGGCTACACCTTC. Its protein is CASTRRGGDYGYTF.

This chain uses TRBV6-1 with TRBJ2-3; D not resolved. Trimming took 2 bases from V and 9 from J, leaving 12 bases between them. This CDR3 spans 13 amino acids. Looked up from germline, CDR1 is MNHNS and CDR2 is SASEGT. As DNA, the CDR3 is TGTGCCAGCAGTGAATTTTTGGGCGAGACGCAGTATTTT. Its translation is CASSEFLGETQYF.

This chain uses TRBV2 with TRBJ2-5, with unresolved D. Germline-derived CDR1 and CDR2 are SNHLY and FYNNEI. The length of the CDR3 is 12 residues. V lost 3 bases, J lost 2 bases, and 4 bases lay in between. As DNA, the CDR3 is TGTGCCAGCAGTGAGTGGCAAGAGACCCAGTACTTC. This sequence encodes CASSEWQETQYF. Full variable domain (remainder filled in from reference TRBV2 and TRBJ2-5): EPEVTQTPSHQVTQMGQEVILRCVPISNHLYFYWYRQILGQKVEFLVSFYNNEISEKSEIFDDQFSVERPDGSNFTLKIRSTKLEDSAMYFCASSEWQETQYFGPGTRLLVL.